This TCR beta chain was obtained from a study of glioma-infiltrating T cells after dendritic cell vaccination. Background on the study: Three intradermal dendritic cell vaccine injections were given every two weeks.

General study results and limits: The cohort had few patients with full blood and tumor sets. Higher pretreatment TIL content predicted longer progression-free time and survival.

The CDR3 spans 11 residues. Trimming took 5 bases from V and 5 from J, leaving 6 bases between them. The germline CDR1 and CDR2 sequences are SGHAT and FQNNGV. Comments on this clone: Antigen specificity is unknown.

Some clones are missing from TCRdb's copy, which holds only in-frame ones; the method was immunoSEQ multiplex PCR. Of about 64,000 clones listed, 75% to 85% were seen once; the top ten hold around 9.6%. This chain uses TRBV11-2 with TRBJ1-1; D is unclear. The TCR originated in a human donor with glioblastoma. Sequenced here: blood, sampled before dendritic cell vaccination. CDR3 DNA sequence: TGTGCCAGCAGCGGAGGAACTGAAGCTTTCTTT. Translation gives CASSGGTEAFF.